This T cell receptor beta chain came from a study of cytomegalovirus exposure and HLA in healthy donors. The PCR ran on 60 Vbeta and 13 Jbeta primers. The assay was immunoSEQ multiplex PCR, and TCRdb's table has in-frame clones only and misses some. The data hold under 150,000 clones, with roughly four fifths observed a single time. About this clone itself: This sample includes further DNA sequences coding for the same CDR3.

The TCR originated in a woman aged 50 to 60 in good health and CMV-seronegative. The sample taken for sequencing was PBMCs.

The CDR3 coding sequence is TGTGCCAGCAGTGAAAGGCTAGCGCGGACCGGGGAGCTGTTTTTT. Protein: CASSERLARTGELFF. The chain uses TRBV6-1 and TRBJ2-2, with a tentative D call TRBD2 (6 bases). Germline CDR1 MNHNS, CDR2 SASEGT. Trimming shortened V by 2 bases and J by 5 bases, and 12 bases separated the two germline ends. The length of the CDR3 is 15 residues.